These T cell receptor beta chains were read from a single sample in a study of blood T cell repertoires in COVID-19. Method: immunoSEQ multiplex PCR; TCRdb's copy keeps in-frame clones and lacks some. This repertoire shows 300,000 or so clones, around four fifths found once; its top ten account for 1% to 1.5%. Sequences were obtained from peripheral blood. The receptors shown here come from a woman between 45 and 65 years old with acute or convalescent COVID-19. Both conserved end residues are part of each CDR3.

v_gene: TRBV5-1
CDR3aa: CASSLALLAGAEGETQYF

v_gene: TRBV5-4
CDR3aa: CASSPDRGTMNTEAFF

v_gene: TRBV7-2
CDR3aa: CASSSRTGSGNTIYF

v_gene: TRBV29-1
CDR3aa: CSVVAGLNTEAFF

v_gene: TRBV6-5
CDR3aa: CASSRTSGGTGELFF

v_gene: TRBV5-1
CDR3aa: CASSLLAGANTGELFF

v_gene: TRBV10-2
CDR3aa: CASSVLAGGPGTQYF

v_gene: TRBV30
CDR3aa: CAWSVLAGGADTQYF

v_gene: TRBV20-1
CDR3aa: CSASPDEKLFF

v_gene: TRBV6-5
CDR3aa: CAGQGTAEAFF

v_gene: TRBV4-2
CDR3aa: CASSQAGAVDTQYF

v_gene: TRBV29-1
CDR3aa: CSVERTSEAFF

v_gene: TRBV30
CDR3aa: CAWSDLGGNQPQHF

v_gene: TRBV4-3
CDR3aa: CASSHPTSGRGPNSYNEQFF

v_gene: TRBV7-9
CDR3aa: CASSSPGLAGGEQYF

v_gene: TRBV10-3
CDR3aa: CAIKEGSTEAFF

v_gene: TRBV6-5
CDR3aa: CASSSYGTGVEKLFF

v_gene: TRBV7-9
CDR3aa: CASSLARLADYNEQFF

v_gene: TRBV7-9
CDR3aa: CASSSPGQGTHEQYF

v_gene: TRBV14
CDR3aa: CASSQDRQGVNSPLHF

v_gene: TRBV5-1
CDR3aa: CASSLAASSGANVLTF

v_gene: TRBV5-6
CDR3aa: CASSLVGESTDTQYF

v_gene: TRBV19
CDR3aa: CASTKTGGGYTF

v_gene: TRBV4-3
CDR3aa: CASSRWTGAEGTEAFF

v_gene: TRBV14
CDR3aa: CASSHLNGGNTIYF

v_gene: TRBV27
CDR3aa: CASSFSSGLTDTQYF

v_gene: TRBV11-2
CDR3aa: CASSALAGGSPRETQYF

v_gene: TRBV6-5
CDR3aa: CASSPQGEFF

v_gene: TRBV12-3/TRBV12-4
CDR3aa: CASGEFLNTEAFF

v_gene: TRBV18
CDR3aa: CASSPLIQETQYF

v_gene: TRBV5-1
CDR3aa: CASSLAVGGGTEAFF

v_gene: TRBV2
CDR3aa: CASGRDSSNEQFF

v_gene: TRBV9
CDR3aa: CASSQGLAGGEQYF

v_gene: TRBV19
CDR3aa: CASSPSGEGTQYF

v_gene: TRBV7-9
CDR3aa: CASSLGTAVDGYTF

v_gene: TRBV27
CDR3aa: CASSLGGDGYTF

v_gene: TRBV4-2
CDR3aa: CASSQDLGQFF

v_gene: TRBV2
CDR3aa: CASTAGTGGRYTF

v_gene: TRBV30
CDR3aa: CAWEQGLGQPQHF

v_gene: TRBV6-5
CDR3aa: CASSYRDSNQPQHF

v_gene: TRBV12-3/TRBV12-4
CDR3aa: CASTPDRANEQFF

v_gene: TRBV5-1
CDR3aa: CASSVLAATTNEKLFF

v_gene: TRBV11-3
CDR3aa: CASSLLRGAGADTQYF

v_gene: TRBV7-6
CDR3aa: CASSFGPTNTGELFF

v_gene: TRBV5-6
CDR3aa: CASSRTRGYEQYF

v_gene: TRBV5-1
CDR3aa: CASSLGGNYGYTF

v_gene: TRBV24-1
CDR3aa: CATSDLQGQHTDTQYF

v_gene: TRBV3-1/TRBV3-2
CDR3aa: CASSQAAGGAGNEQFF

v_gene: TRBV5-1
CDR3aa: CASSISTGGYNEQFF

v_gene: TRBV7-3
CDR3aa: CASSPRAGADEQFF

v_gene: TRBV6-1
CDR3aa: CASSEADLTVYSTGAYGYTF

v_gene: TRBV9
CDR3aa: CASRTGTNTGELFF